The clone carrying this T cell receptor (beta chain) was seen ten or more times. Antigen: not known. V dropped 5 bases and J dropped 2; count of bases not matched to a gene: 2. The length of the CDR3 is 13 residues. Per germline, CDR1 SQVTM and CDR2 ANQGSEA. The source material, RNA transcripts, was used to amplify TCR beta CDR3 regions. During a first-round RT-PCR of the TCR CDR3, the HTBI primer set was used. TCRdb ran MiXCR on the multiplex PCR reads and lists one entry per CDR3 protein. Of 300,000 to 450,000 distinct CDR3 sequences detected, around a quarter appear once; the ten largest clones hold over 70%. In making diagnoses, clinical symptoms, serum thyroxine and TRAb, thyroid ultrasound and orbital computed tomography were all used. These data are taken from a study of T cells in Graves' hyperthyroidism and ophthalmopathy. Study findings and constraints: Most clonotypes expanded in thyroid above 0.001 were likewise present in blood.

The sample consisted of blood. The clonotype comes from a man aged 50 to 60 with Graves' hyperthyroidism. The J gene is TRBJ2-3, the V gene TRBV29-1; 9 positions agree with TRBD2. The CDR3 sequence is CSVIAGVTDTQYF. CDR3 sequence (DNA): TGCAGCGTTATAGCGGGAGTCACAGATACGCAGTATTTT.